The rows below give T cell receptor beta chains drawn from one sample of a study of CXCR3-negative and CXCR3-positive naive CD8 T cells. TCRdb re-called the 5' RACE reads and catalogs CDR3 proteins one per entry, DNA excluded. Across about 48,000 distinct CDR3 sequences, the top ten clones capture approximately 16% of the sample. Input material: memory CD8+ T cells from blood. These receptor sequences come from a human donor in good health. Some clones in this sample may be carry-over from other donors' samples. The CDR3 runs from the conserved cysteine through the conserved F or W.

TRBV27	TRBJ2-7	CASRPIGTSGGVSYEQYF
TRBV29-1	TRBJ2-2	CSVFVPGENTGELFF
TRBV12-3/TRBV12-4	TRBJ1-2	CASSFGGAGYTF
TRBV28	TRBJ2-7	CASISRDGGPTYEQYF
TRBV7-2	TRBJ1-2	CASSLEVVASYGYTF
TRBV20-1	TRBJ2-1	CSASPGQANEQFF
TRBV6-4	TRBJ2-2	CASGQGNTGELFF
TRBV2	TRBJ2-3	CASTRARDTQYF
TRBV13	TRBJ2-1	CASSLTMTYNEQFF
TRBV29-1	TRBJ2-2	CSVQGSDTGELFF
TRBV28	TRBJ2-7	CASRDTGYEQYF
TRBV29-1	TRBJ2-1	CSVEGLSSYNEQFF
TRBV5-4	TRBJ1-1	CASSVAGTGNTEAFF
TRBV7-9	TRBJ1-2	CASSLEPYGYTF
TRBV7-8	TRBJ2-5	CASSPTLLREQETQYF
TRBV29-1	TRBJ2-7	CSAQGSEYEQYF
TRBV7-9	TRBJ2-5	CASSPEGWQETQYF
TRBV4-2	TRBJ1-1	CASSQEGGAKKAEAFF
TRBV6-2/TRBV6-3	TRBJ2-1	CASSYGTSGNEQFF
TRBV6-2/TRBV6-3	TRBJ2-1	CASSYQREEHEQFF
TRBV12-3/TRBV12-4	TRBJ1-2	CASSFGGPGYTF
TRBV28	TRBJ1-5	CASSYGEPQHF